This T cell receptor beta chain was captured by sequencing in a study of beta chain features in type 1 diabetes. The wider study: Examined across all samples were roughly 100 million sorted cells.

Study observations and caveats: A cDNA-based sequencing approach could over-represent cells with high TCR expression.

The authors obtained over 95% purity in all sorted populations. This clone was seen a handful of times. Its antigen remains unidentified. Every bit of the isolated RNA underwent reverse transcription, so sequencing read expressed TCRB transcripts. The method was immunoSEQ multiplex PCR; TCRdb's version includes in-frame clones alone and lacks a portion of them. The table includes roughly 150,000 clones, over 8.5% detected once. The length of the CDR3 is 15 residues. Per germline, CDR1 MNHEY and CDR2 SVGAGI. V was pared by 0 bases and J by 1 base, with 8 bases between. The sequenced sample was central memory CD4+ T cells from blood. The rearrangement joins TRBV6-5 to TRBJ2-3, with D tentatively TRBD1 or TRBD2 (6 bases each). The sequence derives from a man younger than 35 in good health. CDR3 sequence reads: CASSYSGGRTDTQYF. CDR3 bases: TGTGCCAGCAGTTACTCCGGGGGCCGCACAGATACGCAGTATTTT.